These T cell receptor beta chains were read from a single sample in a study of human T cells and chemical hapten exposure. TCRdb called the RACE reads again in MiXCR, with one record for every CDR3 protein. The repertoire consists of about 40,000 distinct CDR3 sequences, with approximately 3.5% occurring once and the leading ten covering roughly 7.3%. The source material was whole blood, sampled in connection with sensitization to the hapten diphenylcyclopropenone (DPC). The source is a middle-aged man with alopecia areata. Some clones in this sample may be carry-over from other donors' samples. CDR3s include the opening cysteine and the closing phenylalanine or tryptophan. The D gene is left open where the match is weak. The size entry is marked missing in some rows and otherwise reads once, few, many or a size class.

j_call: TRBJ2-1
d_call: TRBD1
v_call: TRBV28
clone_size: many
cdr3_nt: TGTGCCAGCAGTTCCGACAGGGCTGAGCAGTTCTTC
cdr3_aa: CASSSDRAEQFF

j_call: TRBJ2-3
d_call: TRBD2
v_call: TRBV7-2
clone_size: few
cdr3_nt: TGTGCCAGCAGCGGGACTAGCGGGAGGCTGGACACGCAGTATTTT
cdr3_aa: CASSGTSGRLDTQYF

j_call: TRBJ2-1
d_call: TRBD2
v_call: TRBV20-1
clone_size: many
cdr3_nt: TGCAGTGCTAGAGTCGGGCTAGCGGGAGTGCTTGAGCAGTTCTTC
cdr3_aa: CSARVGLAGVLEQFF

j_call: TRBJ2-7
d_call: TRBD2
v_call: TRBV9
clone_size: many
cdr3_nt: TGTGCCAGCAGCGTAGGCGGGAGGGCCCACTACGAGCAGTACTTC
cdr3_aa: CASSVGGRAHYEQYF

j_call: TRBJ2-7
d_call: -
v_call: TRBV6-6
clone_size: many
cdr3_nt: TGTGCCAGCATGGGACCTACAGACTACGAGCAGTACTTC
cdr3_aa: CASMGPTDYEQYF

j_call: TRBJ2-1
d_call: TRBD2
v_call: TRBV20-1
clone_size: many
cdr3_nt: TGCAGTGGCGGTAGGACTAGCGGGAGGGCCTTGGGGAATGAGCAGTTCTTC
cdr3_aa: CSGGRTSGRALGNEQFF

j_call: TRBJ2-7
d_call: TRBD1
v_call: TRBV20-1
clone_size: many
cdr3_nt: TGCAGTGCTAGCTCCTCGGACAGGAAACTCTACGAGCAGTACTTC
cdr3_aa: CSASSSDRKLYEQYF

j_call: TRBJ1-2
d_call: -
v_call: TRBV20-1
clone_size: few
cdr3_nt: TGCAGTGCTAGAGATCGAGTGTCAGGCAGCACTAACTATGGCTACACCTTC
cdr3_aa: CSARDRVSGSTNYGYTF

j_call: TRBJ2-3
d_call: -
v_call: TRBV7-9
clone_size: many
cdr3_nt: TGTGCCAGCAGCCCCGTCGGTCCAGGGGCACCGGGGTTAGATACGCAGTATTTT
cdr3_aa: CASSPVGPGAPGLDTQYF

j_call: TRBJ1-3
d_call: -
v_call: TRBV12-3/TRBV12-4
clone_size: many
cdr3_nt: TGTGCCAGCAGTTTTAACTCTCTCGGACGCACGACTGGAAACACCATATATTTT
cdr3_aa: CASSFNSLGRTTGNTIYF

j_call: TRBJ1-1
d_call: -
v_call: TRBV7-9
clone_size: many
cdr3_nt: TGTGCCAGCAGCTTAGCTGGGGATTACGCCAAGGGAGCTTTCTTT
cdr3_aa: CASSLAGDYAKGAFF

j_call: TRBJ1-1
d_call: -
v_call: TRBV29-1
clone_size: many
cdr3_nt: TGCAGCGCTGTCCCCTCGCGAGAAGCTTTCTTT
cdr3_aa: CSAVPSREAFF

j_call: TRBJ2-1
d_call: TRBD1
v_call: TRBV12-3/TRBV12-4
clone_size: many
cdr3_nt: TGTGCCAGCAATTGGGGGACAGGCTACAATGAGCAGTTCTTC
cdr3_aa: CASNWGTGYNEQFF

j_call: TRBJ2-1
d_call: -
v_call: TRBV9
clone_size: many
cdr3_nt: TGTGCCAGCAGCATACAGGGTGAGTCCTACAATGAGCAGTTCTTC
cdr3_aa: CASSIQGESYNEQFF

j_call: TRBJ2-1
d_call: -
v_call: TRBV7-3
clone_size: many
cdr3_nt: TGTGCCAGCAGTTGGGACCGCTCCAATGAGCAGTTCTTC
cdr3_aa: CASSWDRSNEQFF

j_call: TRBJ1-6
d_call: -
v_call: TRBV3-1
clone_size: many
cdr3_nt: TGTGCCAGCAGCCAGTCCCTGGGGAATAATTCACCCCTCCACTTT
cdr3_aa: CASSQSLGNNSPLHF

j_call: TRBJ2-1
d_call: -
v_call: TRBV21-1
clone_size: many
cdr3_nt: TGTGCCAGCAGCAAAGCAGGGGGAAGATCCTACAATGAGCAGTTCTTC
cdr3_aa: CASSKAGGRSYNEQFF

j_call: TRBJ2-1
d_call: TRBD2
v_call: TRBV11-2
clone_size: -
cdr3_nt: TGTGCCAGCAGCTTCGGACTAGCTGCTTACAATGAGCAGTTCTTC
cdr3_aa: CASSFGLAAYNEQFF

j_call: TRBJ2-7
d_call: TRBD2
v_call: TRBV4-3
clone_size: many
cdr3_nt: TGCGCCAGCAGCTACGTAGCGGGAGGGACCTACGAGCAGTACTTC
cdr3_aa: CASSYVAGGTYEQYF

j_call: TRBJ1-4
d_call: TRBD1
v_call: TRBV30
clone_size: few
cdr3_nt: TGTGCCTGGAGTCGCGGACAGGTTTCGTTGTTTTTT
cdr3_aa: CAWSRGQVSLFF

j_call: TRBJ2-2
d_call: -
v_call: TRBV6-5
clone_size: many
cdr3_nt: TGTGCCAGCAGTTATATCACGAACACCGGGGAGCTGTTTTTT
cdr3_aa: CASSYITNTGELFF

j_call: TRBJ2-1
d_call: -
v_call: TRBV4-2
clone_size: many
cdr3_nt: TGTGCCAGCAGCCAGGGCGGGGAGCAGTTCTTC
cdr3_aa: CASSQGGEQFF